This T cell receptor (beta chain) was profiled in a study of cytomegalovirus exposure and HLA in healthy donors. Study findings and constraints: Later analysis associated a missense DCLRE1C variant with TCR beta V- and J-gene trimming. Cytomegalovirus-associated TCR beta chains were listed, numbering roughly 150. Analysis performed later found over 15,000 TCR beta sequences associated with HLA alleles at 0.05 false discovery rate.

V lost 8 bases, J lost 3 bases, and 19 bases lay in between. CDR1 SGHTA and CDR2 FQGNSA come from the germline V gene. This CDR3 comprises 15 residues. Details on this clone: Its antigen is not identified.

In the PCR, 60 Vbeta and 13 Jbeta primers were used. TCRdb keeps only in-frame clones here, not all; method: immunoSEQ multiplex PCR. The repertoire holds around 77,000 clones, around three quarters seen once, with around 3.5% in the top ten. Source material: PBMCs. This sequence was found in a man aged 40-49 years in good health and CMV-seronegative. This chain joins TRBV7-2 and TRBJ2-5, with D possibly matching TRBD2 (6 bases). The CDR3, as DNA: TGTGCCAGCGGGAGTCGGGGGAGAGGGGAAGAGACCCAGTACTTC. Its protein product is CASGSRGRGEETQYF.